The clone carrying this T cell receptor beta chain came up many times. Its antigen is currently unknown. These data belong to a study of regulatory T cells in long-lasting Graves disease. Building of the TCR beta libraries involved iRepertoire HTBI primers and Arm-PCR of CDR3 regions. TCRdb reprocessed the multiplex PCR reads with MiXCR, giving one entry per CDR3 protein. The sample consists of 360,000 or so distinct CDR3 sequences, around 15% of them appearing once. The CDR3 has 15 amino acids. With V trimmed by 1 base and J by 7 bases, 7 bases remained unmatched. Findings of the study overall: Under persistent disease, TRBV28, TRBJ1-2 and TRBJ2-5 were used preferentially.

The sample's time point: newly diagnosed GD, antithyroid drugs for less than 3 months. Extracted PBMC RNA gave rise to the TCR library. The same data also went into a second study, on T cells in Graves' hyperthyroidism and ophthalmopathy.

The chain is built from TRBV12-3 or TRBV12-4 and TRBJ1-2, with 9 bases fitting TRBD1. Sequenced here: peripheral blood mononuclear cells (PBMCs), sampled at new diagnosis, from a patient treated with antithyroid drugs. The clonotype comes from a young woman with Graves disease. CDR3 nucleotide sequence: TGTGCCAGCAGTTTAGTGGATACAGGGGGCGGTGGCTACACCTTC. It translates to CASSLVDTGGGGYTF.